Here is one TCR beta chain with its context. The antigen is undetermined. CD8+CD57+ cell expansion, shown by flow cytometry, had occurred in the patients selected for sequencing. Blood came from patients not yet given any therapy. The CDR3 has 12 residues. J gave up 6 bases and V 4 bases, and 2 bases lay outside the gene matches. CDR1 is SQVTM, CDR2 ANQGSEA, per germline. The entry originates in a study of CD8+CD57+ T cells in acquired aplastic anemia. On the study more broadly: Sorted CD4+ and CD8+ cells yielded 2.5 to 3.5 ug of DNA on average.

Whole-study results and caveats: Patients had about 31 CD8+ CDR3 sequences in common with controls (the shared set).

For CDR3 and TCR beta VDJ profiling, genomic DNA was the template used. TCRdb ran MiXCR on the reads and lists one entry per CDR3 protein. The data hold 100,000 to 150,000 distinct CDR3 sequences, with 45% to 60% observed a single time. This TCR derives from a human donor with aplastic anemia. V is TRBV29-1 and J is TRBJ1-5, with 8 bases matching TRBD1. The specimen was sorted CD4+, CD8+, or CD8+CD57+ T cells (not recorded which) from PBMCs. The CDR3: CSVGTGSQPQHF. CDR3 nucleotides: TGCAGCGTTGGGACAGGGAGTCAGCCCCAGCATTTT.